This paragraph covers one T cell receptor beta chain sequence. These data are taken from a study of blood T cell repertoires in COVID-19. Background on the study: Samples taken during acute and convalescent COVID-19 were collected in the United States, Italy and Spain.

The cohort comprised adults aged about 18 to 100 years residing in about two dozen US areas. CDR3 length equals 13 residues. Germline CDR1 LNHDA, CDR2 SQIVND (reference sequence). Trimming stripped 5 bases from V and 5 bases from J, with 10 bases between. TCRdb's table, derived via immunoSEQ multiplex PCR, lists solely in-frame clones and lacks some. The repertoire holds under 200,000 clones, more than 75% seen once, with about 6.6% in the top ten. The chain recombines TRBV19 with TRBJ1-5; D gene unclear. This sequence originates from a woman in her 50s who had recovered from COVID-19. Sequencing was done on a sample of PBMCs or T cells enriched from blood (not recorded which). The CDR3 DNA reads TGTGCCAGTAGTCGACAAGGCGATCAGCCCCAGCATTTT. Translating it yields CASSRQGDQPQHF.